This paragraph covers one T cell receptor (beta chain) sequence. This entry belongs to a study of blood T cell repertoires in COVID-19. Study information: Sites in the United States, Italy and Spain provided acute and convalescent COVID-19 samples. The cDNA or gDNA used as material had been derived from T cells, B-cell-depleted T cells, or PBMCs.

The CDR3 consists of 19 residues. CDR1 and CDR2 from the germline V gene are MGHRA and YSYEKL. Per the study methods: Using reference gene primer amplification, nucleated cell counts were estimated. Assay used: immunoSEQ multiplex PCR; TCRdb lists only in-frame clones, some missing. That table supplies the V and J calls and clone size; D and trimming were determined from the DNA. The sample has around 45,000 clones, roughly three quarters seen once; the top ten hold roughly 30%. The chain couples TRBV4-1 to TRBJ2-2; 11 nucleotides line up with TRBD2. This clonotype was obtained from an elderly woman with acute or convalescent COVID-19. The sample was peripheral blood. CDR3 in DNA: TGCCCCCGCAGCCGACTCCCCACTAGCGGGAGAGGGTTAACCGGGGAGCTGTTTTTT. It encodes CPRSRLPTSGRGLTGELFF.